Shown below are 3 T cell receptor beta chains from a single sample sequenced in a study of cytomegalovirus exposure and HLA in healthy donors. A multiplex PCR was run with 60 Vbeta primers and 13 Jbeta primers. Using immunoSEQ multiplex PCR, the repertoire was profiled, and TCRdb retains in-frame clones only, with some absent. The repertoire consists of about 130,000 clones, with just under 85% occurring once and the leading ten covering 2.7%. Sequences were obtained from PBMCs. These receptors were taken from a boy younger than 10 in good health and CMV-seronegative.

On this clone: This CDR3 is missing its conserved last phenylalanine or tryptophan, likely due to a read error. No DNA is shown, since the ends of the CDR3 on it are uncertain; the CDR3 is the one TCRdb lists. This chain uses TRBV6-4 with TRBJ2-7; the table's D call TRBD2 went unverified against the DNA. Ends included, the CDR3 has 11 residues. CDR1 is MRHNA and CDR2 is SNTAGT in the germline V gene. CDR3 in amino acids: CASRGLSGGAL.

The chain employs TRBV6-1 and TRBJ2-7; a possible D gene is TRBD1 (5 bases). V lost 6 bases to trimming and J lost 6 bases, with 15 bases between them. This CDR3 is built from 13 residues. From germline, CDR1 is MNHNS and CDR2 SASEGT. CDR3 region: CASRDQGWGEQYV. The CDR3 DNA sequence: TGTGCCAGCAGGGACCAGGGTTGGGGCGAGCAGTACGTC.

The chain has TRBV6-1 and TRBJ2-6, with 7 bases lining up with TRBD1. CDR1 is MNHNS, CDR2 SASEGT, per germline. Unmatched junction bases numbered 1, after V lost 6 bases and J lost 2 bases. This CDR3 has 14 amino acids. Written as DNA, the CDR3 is TGTGCCAGCAGCACAGGGGCTGGGGCCAACGTCCTGACTTTC. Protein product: CASSTGAGANVLTF.